The 25 T cell receptor beta chains below come from one sample, sequenced in a study of patients and donors after allogeneic stem cell transplantation. TCRdb passed the RT-PCR reads through MiXCR, listing each CDR3 protein once. The repertoire includes approximately 160,000 distinct CDR3 sequences, about 30% of them detected once, and 3.2% sits in the top ten. The sample was blood, either unsorted or a sorted T cell fraction (not recorded which). These receptors were collected from a human donor who was either an allogeneic HSCT recipient or a stem cell or donor lymphocyte infusion donor (not recorded which). It is not recorded whose cells these are; they may come from a transplant donor.

This clonotype has a handful of counts. The gene calls are TRBV5-1 and TRBJ2-3; 8 bases agree with TRBD1. This CDR3 is 16 amino acids long. The J segment lost 1 base and the V segment lost 0 bases, leaving 4 bases of the junction unmatched. Germline CDR1 and CDR2: SGHRS and YFSETQ. DNA of the CDR3: TGCGCCAGCAGCTTGGGGCCGGGACAGGGCACAGATACGCAGTATTTT. Protein: CASSLGPGQGTDTQYF.

This clonotype was found a few times. The chain uses TRBV20-1 and TRBJ2-1, with a weak D call TRBD2 (5 bases). Germline loops: CDR1 DFQATT, CDR2 SNEGSKA (reference sequence). The CDR3 runs 11 residues. Trimming removed 2 bases at V and 10 bases at J, with 9 bases between. CDR3 nucleotides: TGCAGTGCTAGACGGGATCACGAGCAGTTCTTC. This encodes CSARRDHEQFF.

The V gene is TRBV24-1, the J gene TRBJ1-1, with 8 bases identical to TRBD1. The CDR3 consists of 16 residues. Per the germline V gene, CDR1 is KGHDR and CDR2 is SFDVKD. V shed 5 bases, J shed 4 bases, and the junction held 11 bases outside the gene matches. CDR3 sequence (DNA): TGTGCCACCAGTGGGGGGTCGACAGGGGAGGTCACTGAAGCTTTCTTT. This translates into CATSGGSTGEVTEAFF.

The CDR3 loop is CASSQWTGANQETQYF. The CDR3 bases are TGTGCCAGCAGCCAATGGACAGGGGCCAACCAAGAGACCCAGTACTTC. The rearrangement joins TRBV4-2 to TRBJ2-5, with 9 bases aligning to TRBD1. V shed 2 bases, J shed 0 bases, and the junction held 4 bases outside the gene matches. CDR3 size: 16 residues. Germline CDR1 reads LGHNA; CDR2 reads YNFKEQ.

The chain uses TRBV4-3 and TRBJ2-1, with D possibly being TRBD1 or TRBD2 (5 bases each). V dropped 0 bases and J dropped 11 bases, with 14 bases sitting between them. The length of the CDR3 is 14 residues. Germline V gives CDR1 LGHNA, CDR2 YSLEER. The CDR3 nucleotides read TGCGCCAGCAGCCAAGATTGGGGGAGAACAAAGCAGTTCTTC. Encoded protein: CASSQDWGRTKQFF.

The chain carries TRBV7-9 and TRBJ2-2, with D uncertain. Per the germline V gene, CDR1 is SEHNR and CDR2 is FQNEAQ (reference sequence). The CDR3 has 13 residues. V shed 5 bases and J shed 6 bases, with 10 bases lying between them. CDR3 DNA: TGTGCCAGCAGCGTTAGAAGCCCCGGGGAGCTGTTTTTT. Translation gives CASSVRSPGELFF.

The rearrangement uses TRBV3-1 and TRBJ2-7, with TRBD1 matching over 9 bases. The CDR3 is 14 residues long. Germline CDR1 is LGHDT and CDR2 is YNNKEL (reference sequence). V shed 8 bases, J shed 6 bases, and the junction held 11 bases outside the gene matches. This CDR3 is CASRRDRDLSEQYF. In DNA form, the CDR3 reads TGTGCCAGCCGCCGGGACAGGGATTTGAGCGAGCAGTACTTC.

This sequence joins TRBV6-5 and TRBJ1-5, with D possibly matching TRBD1 (5 bases). The germline V gene has CDR1 MNHEY and CDR2 SVGAGI. This CDR3 spans 17 amino acids. Trimming pared 0 bases from V and 3 bases from J, leaving 15 bases between. The CDR3 loop is CASSYSGSGVSNQPQHF. The CDR3, as DNA: TGTGCCAGCAGTTACTCGGGCTCGGGGGTTTCCAATCAGCCCCAGCATTTT.

This clonotype was seen a few times. This rearrangement joins TRBV15 to TRBJ1-3, with D perhaps TRBD1 (5 bases). Germline CDR1 reads LNHNV; CDR2 reads YYDKDF (reference sequence). This CDR3 has 17 residues. With 5 bases removed from V and 0 bases from J, the gap between germline ends came to 17 bases. CDR3 protein: CATSPMGGVSSGNTIYF. DNA of the CDR3: TGTGCCACCAGCCCGATGGGGGGTGTAAGCTCTGGAAACACCATATATTTT.

The table lists this clonotype with many counts. The chain uses TRBV29-1 and TRBJ2-7; no clear D gene. The CDR3 is 13 amino acids. V was cut by 6 bases and J by 4 bases, with 16 bases left in between. The germline CDR1 and CDR2 sequences are SQVTM and ANQGSEA. The CDR3 coding sequence is TGCAGCGTGTCCCGTGGGGATGGGTACGAGCAGTACTTC. Translation: CSVSRGDGYEQYF.

The chain is built from TRBV5-5 and TRBJ2-3; 12 bases fit TRBD1. The CDR3 sequence is 17 residues long. Germline assignment: CDR1 SGHKS and CDR2 YYEKEE (reference sequence). The junction had 10 bases not matched to a gene; V was cut back by 2 bases and J by 6 bases. CDR3 loop: CASSFSGTGGKGDTQYF. The CDR3 DNA reads TGTGCCAGCAGCTTCTCCGGGACAGGGGGCAAGGGGGATACGCAGTATTTT.

The V gene is TRBV6-6, the J gene TRBJ2-7; D is unclear. V lost 6 bases, J lost 4 bases, and 7 bases lay in between. This CDR3 comprises 11 residues. Germline CDR1 MNHNY, CDR2 SVGAGI (reference sequence). Here the CDR3 DNA reads TGTGCCAGCAGCCCCCGGTACGAGCAGTACTTC. It codes for CASSPRYEQYF.

The chain links TRBV3-2 to TRBJ2-5; the table assigns TRBD1, which was not confirmed against the DNA. TRBV3-2 is a pseudogene locus. The CDR3 has 16 amino acids. The CDR3 DNA follows: TGTGCCAGCAGCCAAGACCCCTGGACAGTGTCCAAGACCCAGTACTTC. This encodes CASSQDPWTVSKTQYF.

This clonotype showed up just a few times. The V and J genes are TRBV29-1 and TRBJ2-7, with a tentative D call TRBD2 (7 bases). V was clipped by 6 bases and J by 5 bases, with 14 bases between them. The germline CDR1 and CDR2 sequences are SQVTM and ANQGSEA. This CDR3 is 12 amino acids long. The CDR3 here is CSVFKGGDEQYF. CDR3 coding DNA: TGCAGCGTCTTTAAGGGGGGGGACGAGCAGTACTTC.

The chain carries TRBV6-1 and TRBJ1-2, with unresolved D. Germline V gene lookup returns CDR1 MNHNS and CDR2 SASEGT. Trimming cost V 2 bases and J 6 bases, with 10 bases left between them. The CDR3 is 13 residues long. The CDR3 protein is CASSERAGDGYTF. The CDR3 nucleotides are TGTGCCAGCAGTGAAAGAGCCGGGGATGGCTACACCTTC.

CDR3 sequence: CASSQGGLAGVNEQFF. The CDR3 coding sequence is TGTGCCAGCAGCCAAGGGGGACTAGCGGGAGTCAATGAGCAGTTCTTC. V gene TRBV4-2 combines with J gene TRBJ2-1, with 14 positions matching TRBD2. Per germline, CDR1 LGHNA and CDR2 YNFKEQ. The CDR3 contains 16 residues. The junction had 2 bases not matched to a gene; V was cut back by 1 base and J by 6 bases.

This clonotype was detected only a few times. The chain uses TRBV13 and TRBJ2-7; TRBD1 is a possible D gene (5 bases). The CDR3 runs to 14 residues. V lost 1 base and J 2 bases, leaving 9 bases between the germline ends. Germline values: CDR1 PRHDT, CDR2 FYEKMQ (reference sequence). CDR3 sequence reads: CASSLATGAYEQYF. In DNA, the CDR3 is TGTGCCAGCAGCTTAGCAACAGGAGCCTACGAGCAGTACTTC.

There are a few counts of this clonotype. The chain is built from TRBV11-1 and TRBJ1-1, with D uncertain. Germline V lookup: CDR1 SGHAT, CDR2 FQDESV (reference sequence). This CDR3 has 13 residues. Trimming stripped 3 bases from V and 5 bases from J, with 10 bases between. This CDR3 is CASSFGVGTEAFF. The CDR3 DNA sequence: TGTGCCAGCAGCTTTGGCGTTGGGACTGAAGCTTTCTTT.

The chain couples TRBV12-3 or TRBV12-4 to TRBJ2-4; D gene ambiguous. This CDR3 comprises 12 residues. Trimming removed 3 bases from V and 7 bases from J, with 7 bases in between. CDR3 in amino acids: CASSFVENIQYF. The CDR3 DNA is TGTGCCAGCAGTTTTGTCGAGAACATTCAGTACTTC.

In this sample, this clonotype turned up once. The genes are TRBV6-6 and TRBJ2-7; TRBD2 matches 7 bases. In germline, CDR1 is MNHNY, CDR2 SVGAGI (reference sequence). The CDR3 extends over 14 amino acids. V shed 2 bases and J 7 bases; nucleotides not matched to a gene: 8. The CDR3 spells CASSYGGRAGEQYF. The CDR3 nucleotides read TGTGCCAGCAGTTACGGTGGGAGGGCAGGGGAGCAGTACTTC.

A few counts support this clonotype. The rearrangement joins TRBV10-3 to TRBJ2-7; the match to TRBD1 covers 8 bases. Germline loops: CDR1 ENHRY, CDR2 SYGVKD. The CDR3 has 12 amino acids. V lost 10 bases, J lost 2 bases, and 4 bases stayed unmatched. CDR3 loop: CATLDRAYEQYF. The CDR3 nucleotides are TGTGCCACCCTGGACAGGGCCTACGAGCAGTACTTC.

This clonotype was picked up a small number of times. The CDR3 nucleotides are TGTGCCAGCAGTTTGACTAAATCCAATCAGCCCCAGCATTTT. Translation gives CASSLTKSNQPQHF. The J gene is TRBJ1-5, the V gene TRBV28; D uncertain. Trimming took 3 bases from V and 3 from J, leaving 9 bases between them. Germline CDR1 and CDR2: MDHEN and SYDVKM. The CDR3 spans 14 residues.

This clonotype was recorded many times. The V call is TRBV12-3 or TRBV12-4, the J call TRBJ1-6, with D unresolved. This CDR3 has 14 residues. Trimming cost V 3 bases and J 10 bases, with 13 bases left between them. The CDR3 protein is CASSLGFPPSPLHF. CDR3 nucleotides: TGTGCCAGCAGTTTGGGGTTTCCTCCATCACCCCTCCACTTT.

This clonotype was detected many times. The gene calls are TRBV7-2 and TRBJ1-5, with a weak D call TRBD1 (5 bases). From germline, CDR1 is SGHTA and CDR2 FQGNSA. V lost 1 base, J lost 6 bases, and 7 bases lay in between. The CDR3 is made up of 13 amino acids. As DNA, the CDR3 is TGTGCCAGCAGCTTAGGCCAGGGTCAGCCCCAGCATTTT. Protein: CASSLGQGQPQHF.

This clonotype has a handful of counts. J is TRBJ1-2 and V is TRBV2; unclear D gene. CDR1 is SNHLY, CDR2 FYNNEI, per germline. V lost 5 bases and J lost 2, with 6 bases in between. This CDR3 is built from 12 residues. CDR3 residues: CASSPENYGYTF. The CDR3 region has the DNA TGTGCCAGCAGTCCGGAGAACTATGGCTACACCTTC.